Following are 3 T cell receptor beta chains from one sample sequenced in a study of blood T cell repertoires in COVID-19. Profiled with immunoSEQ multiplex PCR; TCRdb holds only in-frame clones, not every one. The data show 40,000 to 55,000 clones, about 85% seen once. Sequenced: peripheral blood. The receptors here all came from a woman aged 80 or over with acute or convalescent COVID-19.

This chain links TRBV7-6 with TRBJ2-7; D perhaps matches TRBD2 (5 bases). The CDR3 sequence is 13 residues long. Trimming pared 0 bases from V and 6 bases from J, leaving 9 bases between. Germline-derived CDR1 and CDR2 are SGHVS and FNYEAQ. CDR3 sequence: CASSLAQGSEQYF. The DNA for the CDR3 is TGTGCCAGCAGCTTAGCGCAAGGGAGCGAGCAGTACTTC. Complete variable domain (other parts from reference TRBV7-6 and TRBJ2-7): GAGVSQSPRYKVTKRGQDVALRCDPISGHVSLYWYRQALGQGPEFLTYFNYEAQQDKSGLPNDRFSAERPEGSISTLTIQRTEQRDSAMYRCASSLAQGSEQYFGPGTRLTVT.

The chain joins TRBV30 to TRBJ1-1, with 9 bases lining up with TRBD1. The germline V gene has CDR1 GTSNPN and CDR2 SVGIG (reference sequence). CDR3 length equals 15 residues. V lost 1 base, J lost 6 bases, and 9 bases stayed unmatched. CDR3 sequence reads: CAWSGLRQGVAEAFF. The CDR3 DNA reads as TGTGCCTGGAGTGGATTAAGACAGGGGGTCGCTGAAGCTTTCTTT.

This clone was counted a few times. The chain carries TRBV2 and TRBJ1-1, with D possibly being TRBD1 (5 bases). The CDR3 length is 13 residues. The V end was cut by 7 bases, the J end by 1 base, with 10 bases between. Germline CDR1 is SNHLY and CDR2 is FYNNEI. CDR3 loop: CASNPQGNTEAFF. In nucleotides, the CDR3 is TGTGCCAGCAACCCTCAGGGGAACACTGAAGCTTTCTTT.